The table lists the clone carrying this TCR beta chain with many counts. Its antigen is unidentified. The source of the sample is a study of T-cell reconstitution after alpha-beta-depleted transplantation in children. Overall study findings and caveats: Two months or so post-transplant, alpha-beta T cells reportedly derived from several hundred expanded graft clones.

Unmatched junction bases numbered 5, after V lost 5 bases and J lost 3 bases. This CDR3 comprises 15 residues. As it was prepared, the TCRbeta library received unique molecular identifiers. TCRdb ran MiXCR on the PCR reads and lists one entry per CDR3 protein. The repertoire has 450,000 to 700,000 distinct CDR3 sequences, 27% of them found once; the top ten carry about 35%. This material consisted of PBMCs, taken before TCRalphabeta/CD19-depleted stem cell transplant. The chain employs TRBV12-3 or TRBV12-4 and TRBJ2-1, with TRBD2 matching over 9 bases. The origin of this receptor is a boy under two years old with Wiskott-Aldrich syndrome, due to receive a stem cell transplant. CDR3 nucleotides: TGTGCCAGCAGTCCCAGGACTAGCGTCTACAATGAGCAGTTCTTC. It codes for CASSPRTSVYNEQFF.